Each of the 30 T cell receptor beta chains below was sequenced from the same sample in a study of T cell clusters in autoimmune cytopenias. Multiplex touch-down PCR amplified TRB using TRB-A and TRB-B pools in one tube. After re-calling the multiplex PCR reads, TCRdb lists one entry per CDR3 protein, DNA absent. Recorded here are fewer than 1,400 distinct CDR3 sequences; the top ten clones represent about 45%. TRB amplification used approximately 0.25 ug of peripheral blood genomic DNA. The sample taken for sequencing was peripheral blood. These receptors all stem from a human donor with an autoimmune cytopenia or autoimmune hepatitis (not recorded which).

This clonotype shows up as medium-sized by frequency. The gene calls are TRBV5-6 and TRBJ2-5; TCRdb selects TRBD2, and the lack of DNA leaves this call unchecked. The CDR3 is 16 residues long. The germline CDR1 and CDR2 sequences are SGHDT and YYEEEE. The CDR3 loop is CASSLFPSVWQETQYF.

In terms of frequency, this clonotype is large. V usage is TRBV30 and J usage is TRBJ1-2. In germline, CDR1 is GTSNPN, CDR2 SVGIG (reference sequence). The CDR3 consists of 11 residues. The CDR3 region is CAWSVLDGYTF.

This clonotype shows up as medium-sized (0.01 to 0.1%) by frequency. The CDR3 is CASSWGIPSYEQYF. This rearrangement joins TRBV5-6 to TRBJ2-7. Germline V gives CDR1 SGHDT, CDR2 YYEEEE. This CDR3 is built from 14 residues. Using reference TRBV5-6 and TRBJ2-7 for the parts outside the CDR3, the full variable domain is DAGVTQSPTHLIKTRGQQVTLRCSPKSGHDTVSWYQQALGQGPQFIFQYYEEEERQRGNFPDRFSGHQFPNYSSELNVNALLLGDSALYLCASSWGIPSYEQYFGPGTRLTVT.

This clonotype ranks as medium-sized in terms of frequency. V usage is TRBV5-6 and J usage is TRBJ2-7; without DNA, the TCRdb call of TRBD1 cannot be checked. The CDR3 spans 12 residues. Germline V gene sequence: CDR1 SGHDT, CDR2 YYEEEE. The CDR3 loop is CASSYTGGEQYF.

In terms of frequency, this clonotype is medium-sized. The chain is built from TRBV6-1 and TRBJ1-6. Per the germline V gene, CDR1 is MNHNS and CDR2 is SASEGT. The CDR3 covers 15 residues. The CDR3 sequence is CASSDGQINNSPLHF.

This clonotype ranks as medium-sized in terms of frequency. The chain uses TRBV19 and TRBJ1-5; the D call of TRBD1 rests on TCRdb alone, since no DNA is present to check it. Germline V gene data show CDR1 as LNHDA and CDR2 as SQIVND (reference sequence). The CDR3 is 14 residues long. CDR3 amino acids: CASSRDRKNQPQHF.

This clonotype is called medium-sized based on its frequency. The chain combines TRBV12-3 or TRBV12-4 with TRBJ2-5; with no DNA, the TCRdb D assignment of TRBD2 cannot be verified. This CDR3 is 15 amino acids long. CDR3 region: CASSRTSGGGETQYF.

This clonotype ranks as medium-sized (0.01 to 0.1%) in terms of frequency. CDR3 residues: CSAGQRSSYEQYF. The V gene is TRBV20-1, the J gene TRBJ2-7. The CDR3 runs 13 residues. Germline V CDR1 and CDR2: DFQATT, SNEGSKA (reference sequence).

This clonotype counts as medium-sized by frequency. The genes are TRBV30 and TRBJ1-5; TCRdb's assignment of TRBD1 cannot be checked, as there is no DNA. CDR3 length: 14 residues. CDR1 is GTSNPN and CDR2 is SVGIG in the germline V gene (reference sequence). The CDR3 is CAWSFGGSNQPQHF. Looking up the rest from reference TRBV30 and TRBJ1-5 gives the full variable domain: SQTIHQWPATLVQPVGSPLSLECTVEGTSNPNLYWYRQAAGRGLQLLFYSVGIGQISSEVPQNLSASRPQDRQFILSSKKLLLSDSGFYLCAWSFGGSNQPQHFGDGTRLSIL.

This clonotype is classed as medium-sized by frequency. This chain links TRBV12-3 or TRBV12-4 with TRBJ2-5. The CDR3 spans 14 residues. CDR3 loop: CASSFQDRKETQYF.

According to its frequency, this clonotype is medium-sized (0.01 to 0.1%). The rearrangement links TRBV7-9 to TRBJ2-1; TCRdb picks TRBD1, but there is no DNA to check that call. Germline CDR1 reads SEHNR; CDR2 reads FQNEAQ (reference sequence). This CDR3 is 15 amino acids long. CDR3 loop: CASSPRDRAGNEQFF.

This clonotype registers medium-sized by frequency. V gene TRBV19 combines with J gene TRBJ1-1. Germline CDR1 reads LNHDA; CDR2 reads SQIVND (reference sequence). The CDR3 totals 16 residues. The CDR3 protein is CASSIQGPPQNTEAFF.

Measured by frequency, this clonotype is medium-sized. The rearrangement links TRBV13 to TRBJ2-1. Germline V lookup: CDR1 PRHDT, CDR2 FYEKMQ (reference sequence). CDR3 length: 15 amino acids. The CDR3 reads CASSLRRVSYNEQFF.

This clonotype ranks as large in terms of frequency. The gene calls are TRBV19 and TRBJ2-1; there is no DNA to check the TCRdb D call of TRBD2. Germline V gene lookup returns CDR1 LNHDA and CDR2 SQIVND (reference sequence). CDR3 size: 15 residues. The CDR3 sequence is CASSITSGGHNEQFF.

This chain connects TRBV20-1 to TRBJ1-3. The CDR3 totals 16 residues. The germline CDR1 and CDR2 sequences are DFQATT and SNEGSKA (reference sequence). CDR3 region: CSARGPLGPTGNTIYF.

Its frequency marks this clonotype as medium-sized. The chain employs TRBV5-4 and TRBJ2-1; TCRdb indicates TRBD1, and absent DNA this call remains unverified. The CDR3 is made up of 14 amino acids. Germline V CDR1 and CDR2: SGHNT, YYREEE (reference sequence). CDR3 amino acids: CASRPAPRTNEQFF.

This clonotype ranks as medium-sized (0.01 to 0.1%) in terms of frequency. J is TRBJ1-1 and V is TRBV6-2 or TRBV6-3. CDR1 is MNHEY and CDR2 is SVGEGT in the germline V gene. The CDR3 totals 15 residues. CDR3 in amino acids: CASSYGGGVNTEAFF.

This clonotype shows up as medium-sized (0.01 to 0.1%) by frequency. The chain couples TRBV12-3 or TRBV12-4 to TRBJ2-2; the D call of TRBD1 rests on TCRdb alone, since no DNA is present to check it. This CDR3 comprises 18 residues. This CDR3 is CASTPGTDSSSNTGELFF.

This clonotype is deemed medium-sized by its frequency. The rearrangement joins TRBV12-3 or TRBV12-4 to TRBJ2-3; there is no DNA to check the TCRdb D call of TRBD2. CDR3 size: 15 residues. This CDR3 is CASSPGLALADTQYF.

This clonotype counts as medium-sized by frequency. The chain couples TRBV6-5 to TRBJ1-1. CDR1 and CDR2 from the germline V gene are MNHEY and SVGAGI. The CDR3 runs 16 residues. CDR3 sequence reads: CASSYDSQYLNTEAFF.

This rearrangement joins TRBV20-1 to TRBJ2-4; the D gene TCRdb calls, TRBD1, cannot be checked with no DNA. The CDR3 is made up of 14 amino acids. Germline loops: CDR1 DFQATT, CDR2 SNEGSKA (reference sequence). The CDR3 sequence is CSASRGSRGNIQYF.

Its frequency marks this clonotype as medium-sized (0.01 to 0.1%). The J gene is TRBJ1-4, the V gene TRBV7-9. CDR3 length: 13 residues. Germline CDR1 is SEHNR and CDR2 is FQNEAQ (reference sequence). The CDR3 region is CASSLGRYEKLFF.

This clonotype is deemed large (0.1 to 1%) by its frequency. V gene TRBV30 combines with J gene TRBJ1-2; the TRBD1 assignment by TCRdb is unverifiable without DNA. The germline V gene has CDR1 GTSNPN and CDR2 SVGIG (reference sequence). This CDR3 is 13 amino acids long. The CDR3 sequence is CAWSVLQGAGYTF.

Considering frequency, this clonotype is medium-sized. The V and J genes are TRBV5-6 and TRBJ1-2; TCRdb names TRBD1, which stays unverified in the absence of DNA. The CDR3 is 16 residues long. The V gene's germline CDR1 is SGHDT and CDR2 YYEEEE. The CDR3 sequence: CASSLEAGALLYGYTF.

Measured by frequency, this clonotype is medium-sized. The V gene is TRBV5-1, the J gene TRBJ2-7; lacking DNA, the TRBD1 call made by TCRdb goes unchecked. Germline assignment: CDR1 SGHRS and CDR2 YFSETQ. The CDR3 runs 16 residues. The chain's CDR3 is CASSSPRTGGPYEQYF.

By frequency, this clonotype registers medium-sized. The V and J genes are TRBV11-2 and TRBJ2-1; the D call from TCRdb, TRBD1, cannot be confirmed without DNA. Germline assignment: CDR1 SGHAT and CDR2 FQNNGV. CDR3 size: 14 residues. This CDR3 reads CASSLDHRGDEQFF.

According to its frequency, this clonotype is large (0.1 to 1%). The genes are TRBV19 and TRBJ2-5. Germline-derived CDR1 and CDR2 are LNHDA and SQIVND (reference sequence). This CDR3 has 14 amino acids. This chain's CDR3 is CASSMDWLTETQYF. Variable domain in full (rest from reference TRBV19 and TRBJ2-5): DGGITQSPKYLFRKEGQNVTLSCEQNLNHDAMYWYRQDPGQGLRLIYYSQIVNDFQKGDIAEGYSVSREKKESFPLTVTSAQKNPTAFYLCASSMDWLTETQYFGPGTRLLVL.

This clonotype is labeled medium-sized based on frequency. V is TRBV6-6 and J is TRBJ2-7; TCRdb calls TRBD2, which cannot be checked without DNA. CDR1 and CDR2 from the germline V gene are MNHNY and SVGAGI (reference sequence). The CDR3 runs to 15 residues. CDR3 sequence: CASSHKREIAYEQYF.

The rearrangement links TRBV4-3 to TRBJ2-1; TCRdb picks TRBD1, but there is no DNA to check that call. This CDR3 is built from 16 residues. Germline CDR1 reads LGHNA; CDR2 reads YSLEER. CDR3: CASSYKGDFGNDEQFF.

Considering frequency, this clonotype is medium-sized. The chain has TRBV19 and TRBJ1-2; TCRdb reports TRBD1, a call that lacks DNA to check it against. The CDR3 spans 14 residues. The germline gives CDR1 LNHDA, CDR2 SQIVND (reference sequence). The CDR3 loop reads CASSIVQGEYGYTF.